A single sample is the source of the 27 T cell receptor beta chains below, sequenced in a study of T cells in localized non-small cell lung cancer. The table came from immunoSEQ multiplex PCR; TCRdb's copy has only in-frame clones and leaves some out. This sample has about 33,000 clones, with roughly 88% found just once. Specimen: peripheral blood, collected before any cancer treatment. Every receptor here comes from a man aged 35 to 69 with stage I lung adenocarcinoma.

The CDR3 protein is CASSLNGGEGYTF. The CDR3 coding sequence is TGTGCCAGCAGCTTAAACGGGGGAGAGGGCTACACCTTC. The J gene is TRBJ1-2, the V gene TRBV7-9, with D perhaps matching TRBD1 (5 bases). The CDR3 totals 13 residues. V was shortened by 2 bases and J by 8 bases, with 12 bases between the two germline ends. From germline, CDR1 is SEHNR and CDR2 FQNEAQ (reference sequence).

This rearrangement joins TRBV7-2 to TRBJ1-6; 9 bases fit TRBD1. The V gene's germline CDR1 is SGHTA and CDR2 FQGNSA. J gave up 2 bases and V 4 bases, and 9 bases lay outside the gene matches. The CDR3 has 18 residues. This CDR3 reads CASSSTGQGRPYNSPLHF. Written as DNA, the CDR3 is TGTGCCAGCAGCTCAACCGGACAGGGGAGACCCTATAATTCACCCCTCCACTTT. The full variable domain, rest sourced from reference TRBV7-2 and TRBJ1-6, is GAGVSQSPSNKVTEKGKDVELRCDPISGHTALYWYRQSLGQGLEFLIYFQGNSAPDKSGLPSDRFSAERTGGSVSTLTIQRTQQEDSAVYLCASSSTGQGRPYNSPLHFGNGTRLTVT.

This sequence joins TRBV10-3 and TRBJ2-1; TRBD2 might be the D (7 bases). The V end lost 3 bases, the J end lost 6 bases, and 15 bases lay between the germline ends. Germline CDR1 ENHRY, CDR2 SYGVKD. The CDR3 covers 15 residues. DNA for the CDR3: TGTGCCATCAGTGAAGGAGGGGGGGCCATCAATGAGCAGTTCTTC. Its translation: CAISEGGGAINEQFF.

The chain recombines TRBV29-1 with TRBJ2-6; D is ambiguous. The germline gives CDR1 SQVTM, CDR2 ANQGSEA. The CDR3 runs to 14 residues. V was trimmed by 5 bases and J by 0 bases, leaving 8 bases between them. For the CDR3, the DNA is TGCAGCGTTCTGAGCTTCTCTGGGGCCAACGTCCTGACTTTC. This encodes CSVLSFSGANVLTF.

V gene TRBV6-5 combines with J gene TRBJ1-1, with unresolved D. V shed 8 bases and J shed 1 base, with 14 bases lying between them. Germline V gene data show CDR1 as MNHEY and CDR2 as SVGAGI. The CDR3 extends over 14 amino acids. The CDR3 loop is CASYPTVGNTEAFF. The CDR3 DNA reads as TGTGCCAGCTACCCCACAGTTGGGAACACTGAAGCTTTCTTT.

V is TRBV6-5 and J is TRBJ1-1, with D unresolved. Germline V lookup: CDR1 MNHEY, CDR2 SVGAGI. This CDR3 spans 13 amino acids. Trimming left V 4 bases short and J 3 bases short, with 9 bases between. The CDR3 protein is CASSWRVDTEAFF. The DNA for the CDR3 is TGTGCCAGCAGTTGGCGAGTGGACACTGAAGCTTTCTTT.

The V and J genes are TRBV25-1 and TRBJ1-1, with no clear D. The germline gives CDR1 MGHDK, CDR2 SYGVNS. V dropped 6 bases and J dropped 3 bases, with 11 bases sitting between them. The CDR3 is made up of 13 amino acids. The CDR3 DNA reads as TGTGCCAGCAGGATTAGTGTAGACACTGAAGCTTTCTTT. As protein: CASRISVDTEAFF.

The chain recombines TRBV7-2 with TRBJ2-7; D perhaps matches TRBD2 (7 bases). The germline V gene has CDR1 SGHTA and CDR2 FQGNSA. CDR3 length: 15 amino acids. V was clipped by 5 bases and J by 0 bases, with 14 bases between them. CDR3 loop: CASSQGGASSYEQYF. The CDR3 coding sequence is TGTGCCAGCAGCCAAGGGGGGGCTAGCTCCTACGAGCAGTACTTC.

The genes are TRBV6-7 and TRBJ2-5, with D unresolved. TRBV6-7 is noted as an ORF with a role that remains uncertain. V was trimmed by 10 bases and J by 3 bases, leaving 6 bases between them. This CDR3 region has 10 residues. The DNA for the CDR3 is TGTGCCATCTCAAAAGAGACCCAGTACTTC. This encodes CAISKETQYF.

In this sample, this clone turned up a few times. CDR3 nucleotides: TGTGCCAGCAGCTTAAGCTTCAGTGATTCACCCCTCCACTTT. Its protein is CASSLSFSDSPLHF. J is TRBJ1-6 and V is TRBV11-2; no firm D call. Trimming pared 2 bases from V and 8 bases from J, leaving 10 bases between. This CDR3 comprises 14 residues. Germline V CDR1 and CDR2: SGHAT, FQNNGV.

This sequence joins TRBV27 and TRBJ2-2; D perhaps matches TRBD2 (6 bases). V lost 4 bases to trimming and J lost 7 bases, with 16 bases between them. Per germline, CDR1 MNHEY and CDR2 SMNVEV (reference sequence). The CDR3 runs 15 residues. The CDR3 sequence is CASSWGDGNGGELFF. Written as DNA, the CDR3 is TGTGCCAGCAGTTGGGGGGATGGGAACGGCGGGGAGCTGTTTTTT.

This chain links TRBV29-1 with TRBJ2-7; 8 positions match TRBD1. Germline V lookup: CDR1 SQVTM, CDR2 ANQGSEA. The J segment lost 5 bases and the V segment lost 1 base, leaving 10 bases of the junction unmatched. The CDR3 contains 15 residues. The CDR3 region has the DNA TGCAGCGTTGAAGGTAGGACAGGGAATTTCGACGAGCAGTACTTC. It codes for CSVEGRTGNFDEQYF.

CDR3 nucleotides: TGTGCCAGCAGCCCCATATCCCGAGACAGAAACTACGAGCAGTACTTC. Translating gives CASSPISRDRNYEQYF. V usage is TRBV11-2 and J usage is TRBJ2-7, with TRBD1 as a possible D gene (5 bases). V gave up 5 bases and J gave up 3 bases, with 20 bases separating them. There are 16 residues in the CDR3. CDR1 SGHAT and CDR2 FQNNGV come from the germline V gene.

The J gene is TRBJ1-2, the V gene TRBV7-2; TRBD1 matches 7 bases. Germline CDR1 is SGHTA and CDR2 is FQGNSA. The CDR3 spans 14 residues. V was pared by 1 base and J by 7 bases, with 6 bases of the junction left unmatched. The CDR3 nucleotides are TGTGCCAGCAGCTTAGTCGCAGGGGGAGGTGGCTACACCTTC. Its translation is CASSLVAGGGGYTF.

For the CDR3, the DNA is TGTGCCAGCAGGACGACAGGTGCGCGATCCCAGTTCTTC. Amino acid sequence: CASRTTGARSQFF. This chain links TRBV6-1 with TRBJ2-1; the D gene is possibly TRBD1 (6 bases). The CDR3 totals 13 residues. The V gene lost 6 bases and the J gene lost 13 bases, with 19 bases spanning the gap. The germline V gene encodes CDR1 MNHNS and CDR2 SASEGT.

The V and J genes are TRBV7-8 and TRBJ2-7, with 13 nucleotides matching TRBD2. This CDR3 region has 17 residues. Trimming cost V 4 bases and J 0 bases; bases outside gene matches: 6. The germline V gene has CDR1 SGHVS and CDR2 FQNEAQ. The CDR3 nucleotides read TGTGCCAGCAGCTCCCGGACTAGCGGGGGCTACTCCTACGAGCAGTACTTC. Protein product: CASSSRTSGGYSYEQYF.

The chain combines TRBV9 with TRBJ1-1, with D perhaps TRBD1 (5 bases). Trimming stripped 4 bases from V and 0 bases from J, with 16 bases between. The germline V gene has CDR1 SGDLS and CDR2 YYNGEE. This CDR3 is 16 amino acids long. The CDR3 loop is CASSPTGTILNTEAFF. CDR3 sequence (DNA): TGTGCCAGCAGCCCCACAGGTACGATTTTGAACACTGAAGCTTTCTTT.

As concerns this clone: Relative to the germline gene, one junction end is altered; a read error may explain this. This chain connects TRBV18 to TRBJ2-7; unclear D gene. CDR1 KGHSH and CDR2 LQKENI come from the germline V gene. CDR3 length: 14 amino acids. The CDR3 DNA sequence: TGTGCCAGCACACCAATGGGCAGCCCCTACGAGCAGTACTTC. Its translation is CASTPMGSPYEQYF. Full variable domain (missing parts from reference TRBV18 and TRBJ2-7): NAGVMQNPRHLVRRRGQEARLRCSPMKGHSHVYWYRQLPEEGLKFMVYLQKENIIDESGMPKERFSAEFPKEGPSILRIQQVVRGDSAAYFCASTPMGSPYEQYFGPGTRLTVT.

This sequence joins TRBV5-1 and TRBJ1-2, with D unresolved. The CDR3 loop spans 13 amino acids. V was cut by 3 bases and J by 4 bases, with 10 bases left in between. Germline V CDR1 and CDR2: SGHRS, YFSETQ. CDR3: CASSSTLRYGYTF. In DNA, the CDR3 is TGCGCCAGCAGCTCGACATTGCGCTATGGCTACACCTTC.

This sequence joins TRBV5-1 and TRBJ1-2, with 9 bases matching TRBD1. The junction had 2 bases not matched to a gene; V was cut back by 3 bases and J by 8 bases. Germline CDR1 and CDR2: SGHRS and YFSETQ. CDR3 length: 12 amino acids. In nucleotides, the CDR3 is TGCGCCAGCAGCTGGACAGGGGAAGGCTACACCTTC. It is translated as CASSWTGEGYTF.

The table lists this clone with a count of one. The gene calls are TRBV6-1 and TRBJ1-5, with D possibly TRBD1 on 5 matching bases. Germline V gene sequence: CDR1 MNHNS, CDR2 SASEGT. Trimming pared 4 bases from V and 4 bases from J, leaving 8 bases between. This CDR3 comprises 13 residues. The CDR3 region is CASSAGRNQPQHF. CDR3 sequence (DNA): TGTGCCAGCAGTGCGGGGCGGAATCAGCCCCAGCATTTT.

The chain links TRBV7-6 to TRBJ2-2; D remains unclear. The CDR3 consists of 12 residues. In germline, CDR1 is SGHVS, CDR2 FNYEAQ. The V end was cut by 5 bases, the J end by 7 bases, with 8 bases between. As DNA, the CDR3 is TGTGCCAGCAGCCTGATAGGCGGGGAGCTGTTTTTT. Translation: CASSLIGGELFF.

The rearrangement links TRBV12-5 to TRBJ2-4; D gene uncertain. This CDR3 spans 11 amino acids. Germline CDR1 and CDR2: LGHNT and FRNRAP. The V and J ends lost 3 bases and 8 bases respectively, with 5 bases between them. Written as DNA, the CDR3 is TGTGCTAGTGGTTTTGAATACATTCAGTACTTC. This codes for CASGFEYIQYF.

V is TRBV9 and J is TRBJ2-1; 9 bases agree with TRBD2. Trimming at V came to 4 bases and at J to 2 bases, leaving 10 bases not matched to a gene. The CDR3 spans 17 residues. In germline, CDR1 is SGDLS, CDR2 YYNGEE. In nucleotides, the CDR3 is TGTGCCAGCAGCCCGTCCGGCGGGGGGGATACCTACAATGAGCAGTTCTTC. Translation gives CASSPSGGGDTYNEQFF.

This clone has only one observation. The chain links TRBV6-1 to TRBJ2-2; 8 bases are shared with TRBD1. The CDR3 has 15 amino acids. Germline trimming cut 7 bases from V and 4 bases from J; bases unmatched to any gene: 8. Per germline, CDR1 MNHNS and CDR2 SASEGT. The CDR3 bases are TGTGCCAGCATAGTGGACAGGGTCGGCACCGGGGAGCTGTTTTTT. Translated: CASIVDRVGTGELFF.

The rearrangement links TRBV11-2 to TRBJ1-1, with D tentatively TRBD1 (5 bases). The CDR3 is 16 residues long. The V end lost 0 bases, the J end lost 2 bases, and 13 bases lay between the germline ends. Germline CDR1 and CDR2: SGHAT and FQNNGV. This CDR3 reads CASSLDRSGYNTEAFF. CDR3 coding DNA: TGTGCCAGCAGCTTAGATCGGTCAGGGTACAACACTGAAGCTTTCTTT.

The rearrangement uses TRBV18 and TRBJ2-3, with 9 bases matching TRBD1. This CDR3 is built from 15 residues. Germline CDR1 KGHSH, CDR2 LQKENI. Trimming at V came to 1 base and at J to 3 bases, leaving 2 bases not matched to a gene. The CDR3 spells CASSPRQGGTDTQYF. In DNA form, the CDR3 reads TGTGCCAGCTCACCACGACAGGGGGGTACAGATACGCAGTATTTT.